Listed below are T cell receptor beta chains from one sample, sequenced in a study of cytomegalovirus exposure and HLA in healthy donors. Clones were read by immunoSEQ multiplex PCR, and TCRdb kept only the in-frame ones, dropping some. Among 120,000 or so clones listed, around 80% were seen once. The source material was PBMCs. All receptors come from a woman in her forties in good health and CMV-seropositive. Each CDR3 is given with its conserved first and last residue. Fields, in order: J gene, D gene, clone size, V gene, CDR3 protein, CDR3 DNA. The D gene is left open where the match is weak. Expanded clones are given a class, and other clones once, few, many or no size at all.

j_gene: TRBJ1-1
d_gene: TRBD1
abundance: NA
v_gene: TRBV29-1
CDR3aa: CSVLTGTGEAFF
CDR3nt: TGCAGCGTTCTAACCGGGACAGGGGAAGCTTTCTTT

j_gene: TRBJ1-6
d_gene: TRBD1
abundance: NA
v_gene: TRBV9
CDR3aa: CASSAGGASYNSPLHF
CDR3nt: TGTGCCAGCAGCGCAGGGGGCGCGTCGTATAATTCACCCCTCCACTTT

j_gene: TRBJ2-5
d_gene: TRBD1
abundance: NA
v_gene: TRBV5-6
CDR3aa: CASSFKGQGGQETQYF
CDR3nt: TGTGCCAGCAGCTTCAAAGGACAGGGGGGGCAAGAGACCCAGTACTTC

j_gene: TRBJ1-5
d_gene: TRBD1
abundance: NA
v_gene: TRBV27
CDR3aa: CATAGTGNQPQHF
CDR3nt: TGTGCCACGGCCGGGACAGGGAATCAGCCCCAGCATTTT

j_gene: TRBJ1-1
d_gene: NA
abundance: many
v_gene: TRBV6-5
CDR3aa: CASSYGGTEAFF
CDR3nt: TGTGCCAGCAGTTACGGGGGGACTGAAGCTTTCTTT

j_gene: TRBJ2-7
d_gene: TRBD2
abundance: NA
v_gene: TRBV9
CDR3aa: CASSVGSGGTYEQYF
CDR3nt: TGTGCCAGCAGCGTAGGGTCGGGAGGAACCTACGAGCAGTACTTC

j_gene: TRBJ2-2
d_gene: NA
abundance: NA
v_gene: TRBV7-2
CDR3aa: CASSYLGQKSGELFF
CDR3nt: TGTGCCAGCAGTTATCTAGGACAGAAATCCGGGGAGCTGTTTTTT

j_gene: TRBJ1-2
d_gene: NA
abundance: NA
v_gene: TRBV7-9
CDR3aa: CASSLAQGTRRGYTF
CDR3nt: TGTGCCAGCAGCTTAGCGCAGGGCACGCGCAGGGGCTACACCTTC

j_gene: TRBJ2-7
d_gene: TRBD1
abundance: few
v_gene: TRBV6-5
CDR3aa: CASSYRDRGYEQYF
CDR3nt: TGTGCCAGCAGTTACCGGGACAGGGGATACGAGCAGTACTTC

j_gene: TRBJ2-7
d_gene: TRBD1
abundance: few
v_gene: TRBV19
CDR3aa: CASSIRDSSYEQYF
CDR3nt: TGTGCCAGTAGTATACGGGACAGCTCCTACGAGCAGTACTTC

j_gene: TRBJ2-5
d_gene: TRBD1
abundance: NA
v_gene: TRBV29-1
CDR3aa: CSVPGQGGSETQYF
CDR3nt: TGCAGCGTTCCGGGACAGGGGGGCAGCGAGACCCAGTACTTC

j_gene: TRBJ1-3
d_gene: NA
abundance: few
v_gene: TRBV4-3
CDR3aa: CASSQEPGGNTIYF
CDR3nt: TGCGCCAGCAGCCAAGAGCCAGGGGGAAACACCATATATTTT

j_gene: TRBJ2-3
d_gene: NA
abundance: NA
v_gene: TRBV7-2
CDR3aa: CASRVASSGTQYF
CDR3nt: TGTGCCAGCAGAGTCGCATCCTCGGGTACGCAGTATTTT

j_gene: TRBJ2-1
d_gene: TRBD1
abundance: NA
v_gene: TRBV5-1
CDR3aa: CASSWGQDDSEQFF
CDR3nt: TGCGCCAGCAGCTGGGGACAGGATGACAGTGAGCAGTTCTTC

j_gene: TRBJ2-3
d_gene: TRBD2
abundance: NA
v_gene: TRBV7-9
CDR3aa: CASSLREGSDTQYF
CDR3nt: TGTGCCAGCAGCTTAAGGGAGGGATCAGATACGCAGTATTTT

j_gene: TRBJ2-1
d_gene: TRBD1
abundance: NA
v_gene: TRBV6-1
CDR3aa: CASSQGAGYNEQFF
CDR3nt: TGTGCCAGCAGTCAGGGGGCAGGCTACAATGAGCAGTTCTTC

j_gene: TRBJ1-5
d_gene: NA
abundance: NA
v_gene: TRBV19
CDR3aa: CASSPPSRGNQPQHF
CDR3nt: TGTGCCAGTAGTCCTCCGAGCCGAGGCAATCAGCCCCAGCATTTT